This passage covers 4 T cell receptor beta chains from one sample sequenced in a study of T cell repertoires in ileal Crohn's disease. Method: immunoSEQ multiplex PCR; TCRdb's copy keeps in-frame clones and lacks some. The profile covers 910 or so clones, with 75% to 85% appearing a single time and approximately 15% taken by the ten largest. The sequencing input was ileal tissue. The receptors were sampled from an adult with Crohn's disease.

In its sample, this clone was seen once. CDR3 sequence: CASSQTGTEATGANVLTF. CDR3 nucleotides: TGCGCCAGCAGCCAGACCGGGACAGAAGCCACTGGGGCCAACGTCCTGACTTTC. The rearrangement links TRBV4-3 to TRBJ2-6, with TRBD1 matching 7 bases. CDR1 is LGHNA and CDR2 is YSLEER in the germline V gene. The CDR3 consists of 18 residues. Trimming at V came to 3 bases and at J to 2 bases, leaving 10 bases not matched to a gene.

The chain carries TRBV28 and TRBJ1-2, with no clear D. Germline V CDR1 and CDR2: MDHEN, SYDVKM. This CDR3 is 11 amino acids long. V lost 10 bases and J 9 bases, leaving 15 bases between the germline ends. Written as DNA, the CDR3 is TGTGCCACCATTGGGTTGGGCCGCTACACCTTC. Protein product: CATIGLGRYTF.

CDR3 sequence: CAWNMGELYNYGYTF. The CDR3 nucleotides are TGTGCCTGGAATATGGGAGAATTATATAACTATGGCTACACCTTC. The chain employs TRBV30 and TRBJ1-2, with unresolved D. Germline CDR1 reads GTSNPN; CDR2 reads SVGIG (reference sequence). CDR3 length: 15 residues. The germline V and J ends were trimmed by 4 bases and 1 base, with 16 bases remaining between them.

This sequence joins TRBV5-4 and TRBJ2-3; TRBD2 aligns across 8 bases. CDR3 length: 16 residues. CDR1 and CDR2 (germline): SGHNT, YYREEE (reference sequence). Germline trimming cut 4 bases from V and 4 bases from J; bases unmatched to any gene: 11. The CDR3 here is CASSPPRGGLADTQYF. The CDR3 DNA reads TGTGCCAGCAGCCCGCCCCGGGGGGGGTTGGCAGATACGCAGTATTTT.